These T cell receptor beta chains were read from a single sample in a study of blood T cell repertoires in COVID-19. Assay: immunoSEQ multiplex PCR; the TCRdb copy retains only in-frame clones and omits some. The data contain about 190,000 clones, around 90% of them singletons. What was sequenced was peripheral blood. These receptors came from a man in his forties with acute or convalescent COVID-19. CDR3s include the opening cysteine and the closing phenylalanine or tryptophan. Fields, in order: D gene, V gene, clone size, J gene, CDR3 protein, CDR3 DNA. A D gene is named only where the DNA matches it firmly. Clone size is shown for a subset of rows, as once, few, many or a class of expanded clone.

D: -
V: TRBV5-8
size: -
J: TRBJ1-1
CDR3: CASIWDTMNTEAFF
DNA: TGTGCCAGCATCTGGGACACAATGAACACTGAAGCTTTCTTT

D: TRBD1
V: TRBV30
size: -
J: TRBJ1-1
CDR3: CAWSEGTGNTEAFF
DNA: TGTGCCTGGAGTGAAGGGACAGGGAACACTGAAGCTTTCTTT

D: -
V: TRBV30
size: -
J: TRBJ2-7
CDR3: CAWSYGNYEQYF
DNA: TGTGCCTGGAGTTACGGGAACTACGAGCAGTACTTC

D: -
V: TRBV27
size: -
J: TRBJ2-3
CDR3: CASSLSRGDTQYF
DNA: TGTGCCAGCAGTTTATCGCGCGGAGATACGCAGTATTTT

D: TRBD1
V: TRBV10-3
size: -
J: TRBJ1-1
CDR3: CAISDGTGRNTEAFF
DNA: TGTGCCATCAGTGATGGGACAGGGAGGAACACTGAAGCTTTCTTT

D: -
V: TRBV6-2/TRBV6-3
size: -
J: TRBJ2-3
CDR3: CASSYSIADTQYF
DNA: TGTGCCAGCAGTTACTCGATAGCAGATACGCAGTATTTT

D: -
V: TRBV28
size: -
J: TRBJ1-1
CDR3: CASSFGDTEAFF
DNA: TGTGCCAGCAGTTTCGGGGACACTGAAGCTTTCTTT

D: -
V: TRBV6-6
size: -
J: TRBJ1-2
CDR3: CASSYSVGGSYTF
DNA: TGTGCCAGCAGTTACTCTGTGGGGGGGAGCTACACCTTC

D: TRBD2
V: TRBV4-2
size: once
J: TRBJ2-1
CDR3: CASSQDIFGGAVNEQFF
DNA: TGTGCCAGCAGCCAAGATATATTCGGGGGGGCCGTCAATGAGCAGTTCTTC

D: -
V: TRBV3-1/TRBV3-2
size: -
J: TRBJ1-2
CDR3: CASSQQDSPRYGYTF
DNA: TGTGCCAGCAGCCAGCAAGACAGCCCCCGCTATGGCTACACCTTC

D: TRBD1
V: TRBV7-3
size: -
J: TRBJ2-7
CDR3: CASSLSPTRGRNEQYF
DNA: TGTGCCAGCAGCTTGAGTCCTACCAGGGGGCGGAATGAGCAGTACTTC

D: TRBD2
V: TRBV9
size: -
J: TRBJ2-1
CDR3: CASSVTGGGFYNEQFF
DNA: TGTGCCAGCAGCGTGACCGGCGGGGGGTTTTACAATGAGCAGTTCTTC

D: -
V: TRBV5-4
size: -
J: TRBJ2-1
CDR3: CASRAWGDSYNEQFF
DNA: TGTGCCAGCAGGGCCTGGGGGGACTCCTACAATGAGCAGTTCTTC

D: -
V: TRBV30
size: -
J: TRBJ1-5
CDR3: CAWSVVAGLPQHF
DNA: TGTGCCTGGAGTGTAGTGGCAGGGCTGCCCCAGCATTTT

D: -
V: TRBV24-1
size: -
J: TRBJ1-4
CDR3: CATSEGRVANEKLFF
DNA: TGTGCCACCAGTGAAGGGAGGGTGGCTAATGAAAAACTGTTTTTT

D: TRBD1
V: TRBV4-1
size: -
J: TRBJ1-6
CDR3: CASSNRGGYNSPLHF
DNA: TGCGCCAGCAGCAACAGGGGTGGGTATAATTCACCCCTCCACTTT

D: TRBD1
V: TRBV27
size: -
J: TRBJ1-2
CDR3: CASGWSAGGDGYTF
DNA: TGTGCCAGCGGATGGTCCGCAGGGGGCGATGGCTACACCTTC

D: TRBD1
V: TRBV13
size: -
J: TRBJ1-2
CDR3: CASSEGNRGDGYTF
DNA: TGTGCCAGCAGTGAGGGAAACAGGGGGGATGGCTACACCTTC

D: -
V: TRBV5-1
size: -
J: TRBJ2-2
CDR3: CASSLEGGPGELFF
DNA: TGCGCCAGCAGCTTGGAAGGTGGGCCCGGGGAGCTGTTTTTT

D: -
V: TRBV25-1
size: -
J: TRBJ2-7
CDR3: CASATGTLAYEQYF
DNA: TGTGCCAGCGCAACCGGGACACTGGCCTACGAGCAGTACTTC

D: TRBD1
V: TRBV6-1
size: -
J: TRBJ1-5
CDR3: CASSEARTGPSDQPQHF
DNA: TGTGCCAGCAGTGAAGCCCGGACAGGGCCCTCGGATCAGCCCCAGCATTTT

D: -
V: TRBV30
size: once
J: TRBJ2-3
CDR3: CAWSVGGSLTDTQYF
DNA: TGTGCCTGGAGTGTAGGAGGGTCGCTAACAGATACGCAGTATTTT

D: TRBD2
V: TRBV18
size: -
J: TRBJ2-7
CDR3: CASSPAIAGDYEQYF
DNA: TGTGCCAGCTCACCAGCAATAGCGGGGGACTACGAGCAGTACTTC

D: -
V: TRBV30
size: -
J: TRBJ2-7
CDR3: CAWISRGGAYEQYF
DNA: TGTGCCTGGATTTCTCGGGGCGGGGCCTACGAGCAGTACTTC

D: TRBD1
V: TRBV4-2
size: -
J: TRBJ2-7
CDR3: CASSQESGTGSSYEQYF
DNA: TGTGCCAGCAGCCAAGAATCCGGGACAGGGTCCTCCTACGAGCAGTACTTC

D: -
V: TRBV30
size: -
J: TRBJ1-5
CDR3: CAWSGSLNQPQHF
DNA: TGTGCCTGGAGCGGTTCCCTCAATCAGCCCCAGCATTTT

D: -
V: TRBV12-3/TRBV12-4
size: few
J: TRBJ1-5
CDR3: CASSLRDTQPQHF
DNA: TGTGCCAGCAGTTTGCGAGACACTCAGCCCCAGCATTTT

D: TRBD1
V: TRBV19
size: once
J: TRBJ1-5
CDR3: CATMGQGAYSNQPQHF
DNA: TGTGCCACCATGGGACAGGGGGCATATAGCAATCAGCCCCAGCATTTT

D: -
V: TRBV4-1
size: -
J: TRBJ2-7
CDR3: CASSQGPQGSHYEQYF
DNA: TGCGCCAGCAGCCAAGGGCCGCAGGGGTCCCACTACGAGCAGTACTTC

D: -
V: TRBV7-6
size: -
J: TRBJ1-4
CDR3: CASRPRQGGRGEKLFF
DNA: TGTGCCAGCAGACCTCGACAAGGGGGACGAGGAGAAAAACTGTTTTTT

D: -
V: TRBV27
size: -
J: TRBJ1-6
CDR3: CASSLDTNSPLHF
DNA: TGTGCCAGCAGTTTAGACACTAATTCACCCCTCCACTTT

D: TRBD1
V: TRBV30
size: -
J: TRBJ1-3
CDR3: CAWMTGNPVGAGNTIYF
DNA: TGTGCCTGGATGACAGGGAACCCGGTGGGGGCCGGAAACACCATATATTTT